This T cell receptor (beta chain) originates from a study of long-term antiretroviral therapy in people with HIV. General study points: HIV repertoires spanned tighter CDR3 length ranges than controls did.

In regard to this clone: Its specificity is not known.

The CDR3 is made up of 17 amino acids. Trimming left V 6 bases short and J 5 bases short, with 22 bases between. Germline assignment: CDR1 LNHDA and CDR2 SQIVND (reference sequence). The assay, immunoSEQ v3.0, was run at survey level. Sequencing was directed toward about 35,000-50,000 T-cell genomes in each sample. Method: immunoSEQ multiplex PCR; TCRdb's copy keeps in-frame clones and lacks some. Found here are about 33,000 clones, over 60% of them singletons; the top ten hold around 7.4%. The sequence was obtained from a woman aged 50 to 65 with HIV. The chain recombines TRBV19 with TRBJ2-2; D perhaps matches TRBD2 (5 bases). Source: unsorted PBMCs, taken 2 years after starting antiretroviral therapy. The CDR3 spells CASSYKPPGMDTGELFF. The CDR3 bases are TGTGCCAGTAGCTACAAGCCACCGGGAATGGATACCGGGGAGCTGTTTTTT.